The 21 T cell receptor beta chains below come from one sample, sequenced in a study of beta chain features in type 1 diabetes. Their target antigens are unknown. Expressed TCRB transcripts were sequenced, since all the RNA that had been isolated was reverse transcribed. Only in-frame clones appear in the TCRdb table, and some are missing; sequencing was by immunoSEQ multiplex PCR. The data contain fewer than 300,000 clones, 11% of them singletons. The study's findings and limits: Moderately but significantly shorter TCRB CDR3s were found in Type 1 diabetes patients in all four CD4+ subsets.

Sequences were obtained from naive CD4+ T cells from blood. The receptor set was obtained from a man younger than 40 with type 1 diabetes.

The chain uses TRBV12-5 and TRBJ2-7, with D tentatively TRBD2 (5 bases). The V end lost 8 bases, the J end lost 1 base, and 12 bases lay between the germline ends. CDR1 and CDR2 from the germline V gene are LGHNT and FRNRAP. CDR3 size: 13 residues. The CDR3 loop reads CASQTGISYEQYF. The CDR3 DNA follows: TGTGCTAGTCAGACGGGAATTTCCTACGAGCAGTACTTC.

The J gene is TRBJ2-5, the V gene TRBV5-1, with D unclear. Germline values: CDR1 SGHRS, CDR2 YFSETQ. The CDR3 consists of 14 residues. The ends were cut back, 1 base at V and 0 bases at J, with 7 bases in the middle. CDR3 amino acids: CASSLRRYQETQYF. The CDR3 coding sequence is TGCGCCAGCAGCTTGAGGCGGTACCAAGAGACCCAGTACTTC.

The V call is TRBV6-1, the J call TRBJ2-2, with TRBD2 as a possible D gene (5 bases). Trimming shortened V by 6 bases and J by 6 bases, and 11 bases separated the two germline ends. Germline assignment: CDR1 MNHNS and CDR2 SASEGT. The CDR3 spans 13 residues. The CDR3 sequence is CASRPSRAGELFF. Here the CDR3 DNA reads TGTGCCAGCAGGCCTAGCCGGGCCGGGGAGCTGTTTTTT.

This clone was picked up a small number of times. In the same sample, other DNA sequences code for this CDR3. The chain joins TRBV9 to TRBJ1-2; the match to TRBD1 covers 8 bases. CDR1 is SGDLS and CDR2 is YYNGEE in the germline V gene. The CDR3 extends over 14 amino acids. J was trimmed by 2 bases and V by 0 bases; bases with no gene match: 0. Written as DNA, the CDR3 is TGTGCCAGCAGCGTAGGACAGGGGAACTATGGCTACACCTTC. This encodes CASSVGQGNYGYTF.

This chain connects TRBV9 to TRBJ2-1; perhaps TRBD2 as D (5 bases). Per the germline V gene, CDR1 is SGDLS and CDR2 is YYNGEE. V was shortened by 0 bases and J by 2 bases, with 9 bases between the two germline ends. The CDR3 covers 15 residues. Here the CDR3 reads CASSVGTGTYNEQFF. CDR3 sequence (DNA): TGTGCCAGCAGCGTAGGGACTGGAACCTACAATGAGCAGTTCTTC.

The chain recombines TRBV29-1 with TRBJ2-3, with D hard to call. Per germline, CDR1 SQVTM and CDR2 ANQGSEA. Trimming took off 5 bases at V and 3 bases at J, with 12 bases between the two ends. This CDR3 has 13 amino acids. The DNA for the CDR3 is TGCAGCGTTTCCAGCGATCCAACAGATACGCAGTATTTT. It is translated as CSVSSDPTDTQYF.

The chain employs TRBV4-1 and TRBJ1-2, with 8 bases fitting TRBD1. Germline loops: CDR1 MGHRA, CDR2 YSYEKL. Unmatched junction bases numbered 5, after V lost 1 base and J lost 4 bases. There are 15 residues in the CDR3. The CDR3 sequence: CASSQVGRGPYGYTF. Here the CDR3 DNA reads TGCGCCAGCAGCCAAGTAGGCAGGGGGCCCTATGGCTACACCTTC.

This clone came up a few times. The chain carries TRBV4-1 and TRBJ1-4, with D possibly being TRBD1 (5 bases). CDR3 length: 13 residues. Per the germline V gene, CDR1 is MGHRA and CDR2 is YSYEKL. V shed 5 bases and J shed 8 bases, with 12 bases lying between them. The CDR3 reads CASSTQVGEKLFF. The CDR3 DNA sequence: TGCGCCAGCAGCACACAGGTTGGAGAAAAACTGTTTTTT.

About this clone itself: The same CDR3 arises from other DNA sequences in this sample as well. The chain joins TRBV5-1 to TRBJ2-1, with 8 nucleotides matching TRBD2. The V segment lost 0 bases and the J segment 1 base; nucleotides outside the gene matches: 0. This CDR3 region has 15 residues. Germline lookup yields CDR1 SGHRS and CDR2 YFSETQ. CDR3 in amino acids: CASSLERGSYNEQFF. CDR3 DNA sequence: TGCGCCAGCAGCTTGGAGCGGGGGTCCTACAATGAGCAGTTCTTC. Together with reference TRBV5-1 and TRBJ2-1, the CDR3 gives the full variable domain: KAGVTQTPRYLIKTRGQQVTLSCSPISGHRSVSWYQQTPGQGLQFLFEYFSETQRNKGNFPGRFSGRQFSNSRSEMNVSTLELGDSALYLCASSLERGSYNEQFFGPGTRLTVL.

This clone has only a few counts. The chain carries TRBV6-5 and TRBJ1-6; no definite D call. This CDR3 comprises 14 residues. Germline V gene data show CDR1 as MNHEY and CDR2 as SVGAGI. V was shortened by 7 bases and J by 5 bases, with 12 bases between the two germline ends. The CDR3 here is CASKPPGNNSPLHF. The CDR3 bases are TGTGCCAGCAAACCCCCGGGGAATAATTCACCCCTCCACTTT.

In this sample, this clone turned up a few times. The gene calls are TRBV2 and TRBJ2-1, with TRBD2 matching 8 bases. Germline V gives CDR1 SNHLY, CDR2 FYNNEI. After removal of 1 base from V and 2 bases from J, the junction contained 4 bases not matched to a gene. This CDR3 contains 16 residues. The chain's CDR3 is CASSEVGGGPYNEQFF. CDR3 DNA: TGTGCCAGCAGTGAAGTTGGCGGGGGGCCCTACAATGAGCAGTTCTTC.

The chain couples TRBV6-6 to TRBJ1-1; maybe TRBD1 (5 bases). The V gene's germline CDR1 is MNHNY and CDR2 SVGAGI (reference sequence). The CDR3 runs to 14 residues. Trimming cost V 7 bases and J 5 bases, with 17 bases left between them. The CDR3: CASKRLEGRTEAFF. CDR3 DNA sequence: TGTGCCAGCAAAAGATTAGAGGGGAGGACTGAAGCTTTCTTT.

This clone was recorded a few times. The chain's CDR3 is CASSIGQVAGNTIYF. The CDR3 nucleotides read TGTGCCAGTAGTATCGGACAGGTGGCTGGAAACACCATATATTTT. The chain employs TRBV19 and TRBJ1-3; TRBD1 matches at 7 bases. The germline CDR1 and CDR2 sequences are LNHDA and SQIVND (reference sequence). The CDR3 length is 15 residues. After removal of 3 bases from V and 2 bases from J, the junction contained 4 bases not matched to a gene.

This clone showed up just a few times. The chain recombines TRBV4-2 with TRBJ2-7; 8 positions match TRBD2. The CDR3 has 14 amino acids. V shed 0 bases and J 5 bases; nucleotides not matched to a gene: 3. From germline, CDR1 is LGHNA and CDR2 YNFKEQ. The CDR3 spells CASSQEWRGDEQYF. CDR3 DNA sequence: TGTGCCAGCAGCCAAGAGTGGCGGGGGGACGAGCAGTACTTC.

The CDR3 region has the DNA TGCGCCAGCAGCCTAGGGACAGGGTCGCGAGAGCAGTACTTC. Protein sequence: CASSLGTGSREQYF. The chain combines TRBV5-1 with TRBJ2-7; 9 bases map to TRBD1. The CDR3 loop spans 14 amino acids. The junction had 9 bases not matched to a gene; V was cut back by 4 bases and J by 7 bases. The germline gives CDR1 SGHRS, CDR2 YFSETQ.

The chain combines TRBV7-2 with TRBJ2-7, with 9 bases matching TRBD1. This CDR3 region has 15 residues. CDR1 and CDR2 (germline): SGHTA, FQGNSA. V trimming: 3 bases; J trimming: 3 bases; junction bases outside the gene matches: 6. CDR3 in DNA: TGTGCCAGCAGCTTTGGGCCGGGACAGGGCTACGAGCAGTACTTC. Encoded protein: CASSFGPGQGYEQYF. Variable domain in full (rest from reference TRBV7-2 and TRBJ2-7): GAGVSQSPSNKVTEKGKDVELRCDPISGHTALYWYRQSLGQGLEFLIYFQGNSAPDKSGLPSDRFSAERTGGSVSTLTIQRTQQEDSAVYLCASSFGPGQGYEQYFGPGTRLTVT.

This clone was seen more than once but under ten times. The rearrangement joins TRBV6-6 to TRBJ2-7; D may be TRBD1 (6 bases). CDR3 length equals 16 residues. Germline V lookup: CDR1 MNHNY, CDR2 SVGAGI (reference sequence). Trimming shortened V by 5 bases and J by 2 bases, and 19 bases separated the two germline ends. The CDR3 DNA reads TGTGCCAGCAGTCTGATTCCCCGCAGGGGCACCTACGAGCAGTACTTC. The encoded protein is CASSLIPRRGTYEQYF.

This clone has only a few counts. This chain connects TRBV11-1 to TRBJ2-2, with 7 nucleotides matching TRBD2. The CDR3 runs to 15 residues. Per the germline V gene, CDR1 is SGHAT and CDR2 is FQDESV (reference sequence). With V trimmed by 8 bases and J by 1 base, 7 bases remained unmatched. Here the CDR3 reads CASGKSGVNTGELFF. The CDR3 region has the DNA TGTGCCAGCGGGAAGAGCGGGGTGAACACCGGGGAGCTGTTTTTT. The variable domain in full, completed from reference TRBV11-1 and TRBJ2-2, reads EAEVAQSPRYKITEKSQAVAFWCDPISGHATLYWYRQILGQGPELLVQFQDESVVDDSQLPKDRFSAERLKGVDSTLKIQPAELGDSAMYLCASGKSGVNTGELFFGEGSRLTVL.

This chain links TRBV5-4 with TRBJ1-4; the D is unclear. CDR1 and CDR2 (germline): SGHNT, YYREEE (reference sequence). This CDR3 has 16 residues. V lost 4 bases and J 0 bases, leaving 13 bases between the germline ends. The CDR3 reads CASSPEGASTNEKLFF. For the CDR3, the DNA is TGTGCCAGCAGCCCCGAGGGAGCGTCAACTAATGAAAAACTGTTTTTT.

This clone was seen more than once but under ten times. CDR3 sequence: CASSWGWTGASSGANVLTF. The CDR3 DNA follows: TGCGCCAGCAGCTGGGGGTGGACAGGTGCTTCCTCTGGGGCCAACGTCCTGACTTTC. The chain combines TRBV5-1 with TRBJ2-6, with 7 bases lining up with TRBD1. Germline V lookup: CDR1 SGHRS, CDR2 YFSETQ. Unmatched junction bases numbered 12, after V lost 3 bases and J lost 0 bases. The CDR3 covers 19 residues.

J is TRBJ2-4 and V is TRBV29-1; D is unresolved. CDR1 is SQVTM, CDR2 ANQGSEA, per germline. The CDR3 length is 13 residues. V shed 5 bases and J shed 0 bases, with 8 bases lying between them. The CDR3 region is CSVTTIAKNIQYF. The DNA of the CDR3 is TGCAGCGTTACCACTATAGCCAAAAACATTCAGTACTTC.